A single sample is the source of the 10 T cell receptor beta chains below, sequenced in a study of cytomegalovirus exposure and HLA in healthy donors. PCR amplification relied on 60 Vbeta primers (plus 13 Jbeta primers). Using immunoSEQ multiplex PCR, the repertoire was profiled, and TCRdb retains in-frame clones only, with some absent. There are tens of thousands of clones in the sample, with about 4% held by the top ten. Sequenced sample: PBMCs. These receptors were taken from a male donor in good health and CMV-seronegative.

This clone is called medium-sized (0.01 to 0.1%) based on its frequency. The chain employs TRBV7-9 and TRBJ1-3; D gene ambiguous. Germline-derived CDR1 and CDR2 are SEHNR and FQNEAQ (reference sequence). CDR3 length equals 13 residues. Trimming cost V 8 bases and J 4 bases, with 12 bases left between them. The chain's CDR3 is CASVRGAGNTIYF. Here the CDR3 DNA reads TGTGCCAGCGTGCGGGGAGCGGGAAACACCATATATTTT.

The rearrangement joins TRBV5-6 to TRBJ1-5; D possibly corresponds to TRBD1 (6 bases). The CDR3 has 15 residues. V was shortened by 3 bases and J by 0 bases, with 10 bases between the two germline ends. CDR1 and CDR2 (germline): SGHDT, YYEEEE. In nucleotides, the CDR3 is TGTGCCAGCAGCTCCGGGGGGCTTAGCAATCAGCCCCAGCATTTT. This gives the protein CASSSGGLSNQPQHF.

As DNA, the CDR3 is TGTGCCAGCAGCTATGGCCAGGGCTACGAGCAGTACTTC. Protein sequence: CASSYGQGYEQYF. The rearrangement joins TRBV5-4 to TRBJ2-7, with TRBD1 as a possible D gene (5 bases). Germline V gives CDR1 SGHNT, CDR2 YYREEE (reference sequence). There are 13 residues in the CDR3. V was shortened by 3 bases and J by 3 bases, with 10 bases between the two germline ends.

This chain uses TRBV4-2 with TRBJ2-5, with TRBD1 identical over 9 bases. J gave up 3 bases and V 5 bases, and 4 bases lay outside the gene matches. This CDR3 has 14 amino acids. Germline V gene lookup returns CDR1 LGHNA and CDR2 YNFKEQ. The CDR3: CASSEGQGKETQYF. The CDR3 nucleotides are TGTGCCAGCAGCGAGGGACAGGGCAAAGAGACCCAGTACTTC.

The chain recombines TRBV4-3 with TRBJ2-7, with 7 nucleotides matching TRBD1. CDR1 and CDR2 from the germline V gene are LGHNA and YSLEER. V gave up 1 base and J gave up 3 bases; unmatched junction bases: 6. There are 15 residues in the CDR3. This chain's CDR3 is CASSQARQGGYEQYF. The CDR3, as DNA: TGCGCCAGCAGCCAAGCGAGACAGGGCGGCTACGAGCAGTACTTC.

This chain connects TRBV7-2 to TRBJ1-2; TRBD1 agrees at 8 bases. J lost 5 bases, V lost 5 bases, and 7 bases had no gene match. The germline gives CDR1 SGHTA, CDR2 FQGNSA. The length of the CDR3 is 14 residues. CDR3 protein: CASSAQGQVYGYTF. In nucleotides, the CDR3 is TGTGCCAGCAGCGCACAGGGACAGGTATATGGCTACACCTTC.

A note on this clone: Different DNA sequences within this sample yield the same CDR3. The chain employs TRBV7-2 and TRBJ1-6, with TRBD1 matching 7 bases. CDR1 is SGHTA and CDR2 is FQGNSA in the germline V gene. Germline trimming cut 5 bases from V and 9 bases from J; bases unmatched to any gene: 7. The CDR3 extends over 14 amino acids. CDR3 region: CASSAGDSRSPLHF. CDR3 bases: TGTGCCAGCAGCGCAGGGGACAGTCGTTCACCCCTCCACTTT.

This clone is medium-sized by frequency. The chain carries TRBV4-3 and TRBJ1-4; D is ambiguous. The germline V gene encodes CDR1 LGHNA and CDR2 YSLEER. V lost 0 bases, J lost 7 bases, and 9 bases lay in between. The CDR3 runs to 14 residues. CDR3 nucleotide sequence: TGCGCCAGCAGCCAAGAACAGATCGGTGAAAAACTGTTTTTT. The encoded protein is CASSQEQIGEKLFF.

Here the CDR3 reads CASSQGPLEKLFF. The CDR3 coding sequence is TGCGCCAGCAGCCAAGGTCCCTTGGAAAAACTGTTTTTT. The chain employs TRBV4-1 and TRBJ1-4; D uncertain. The CDR3 runs 13 residues. The V end lost 1 base, the J end lost 8 bases, and 8 bases lay between the germline ends. CDR1 is MGHRA, CDR2 YSYEKL, per germline.

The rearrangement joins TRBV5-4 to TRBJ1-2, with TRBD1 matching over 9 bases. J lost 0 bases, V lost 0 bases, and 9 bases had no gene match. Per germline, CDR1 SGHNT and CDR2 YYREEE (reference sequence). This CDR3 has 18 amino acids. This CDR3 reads CASSLALLGTGTNYGYTF. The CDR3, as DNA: TGTGCCAGCAGCTTGGCCCTTTTGGGGACAGGGACTAACTATGGCTACACCTTC.